Listed below are T cell receptor beta chains from one sample, sequenced in a study of shared clonotypes between healthy human individuals. TCRdb's copy holds only in-frame clones and misses some; the assay was immunoSEQ multiplex PCR. This table holds under 350,000 clones, roughly 84% found once. Sequencing was carried out using memory CD8+ T cells sorted from blood. These receptors were collected from a man younger than 30 in good health. The CDR3 runs from the conserved cysteine through the conserved F or W. The D gene is left open where the match is weak. Size is stated for part of the rows, as once, few or many counts, or as a class when the clone is expanded.

V	J	size	D	CDR3	DNA
TRBV13	TRBJ2-1	NA	NA	CAIPLRGEQFF	TGTGCCATCCCTCTCCGCGGTGAGCAGTTCTTC
TRBV7-9	TRBJ2-5	NA	NA	CASSPASGGVQETQYF	TGTGCCAGCAGCCCCGCCTCAGGAGGGGTCCAAGAGACCCAGTACTTC
TRBV7-9	TRBJ2-5	NA	NA	CASSLEVAVPTQYF	TGTGCCAGCAGCTTAGAGGTAGCCGTACCGACCCAGTACTTC
TRBV30	TRBJ2-5	NA	TRBD2	CAQGPAGDFYETQYF	TGTGCTCAGGGGCCAGCGGGGGACTTTTACGAGACCCAGTACTTC
TRBV4-1	TRBJ1-1	once	NA	CASSQDGEGRNTEAFF	TGCGCCAGCAGCCAAGACGGAGAGGGACGGAACACTGAAGCTTTCTTT
TRBV5-4	TRBJ1-1	NA	TRBD1	CASSAQGVGTEAFF	TGTGCCAGCAGCGCACAGGGGGTCGGGACTGAAGCTTTCTTT
TRBV9	TRBJ2-7	NA	TRBD2	CASSVGAGGYEQYF	TGTGCCAGCAGCGTAGGAGCGGGAGGGTACGAGCAGTACTTC
TRBV29-1	TRBJ1-1	NA	NA	CSVDAGVMNTEAFF	TGCAGCGTTGATGCTGGGGTTATGAACACTGAAGCTTTCTTT
TRBV7-8	TRBJ1-2	NA	NA	CASSTLYHDYTF	TGTGCCAGCAGCACCCTTTATCATGACTACACCTTC
TRBV7-9	TRBJ2-3	NA	TRBD2	CASSLELAGADTQYF	TGTGCCAGCAGCTTAGAGCTAGCGGGCGCAGATACGCAGTATTTT
TRBV7-8	TRBJ2-5	NA	NA	CASSTGPQETQYF	TGTGCCAGCAGCACGGGCCCCCAAGAGACCCAGTACTTC
TRBV19	TRBJ1-2	NA	NA	CASSIRAANYGYTF	TGTGCCAGTAGTATCCGGGCAGCTAACTATGGCTACACCTTC
TRBV7-2	TRBJ2-1	NA	TRBD2	CASSRSPLAGGLSYNEQFF	TGTGCCAGCAGCCGTTCCCCACTAGCGGGAGGTCTCTCCTACAATGAGCAGTTCTTC